One sample yielded the 24 T cell receptor beta chains listed below, sequenced in a study of blood T cell repertoires in COVID-19. Data came from immunoSEQ multiplex PCR; TCRdb stores just in-frame clones and leaves some out. The data show more than 250,000 clones, 85% to 90% seen once. The sample taken for sequencing was peripheral blood. All receptors come from a man aged 18-30 years with active or convalescent COVID-19.

The gene calls are TRBV2 and TRBJ1-1; D unresolved. Between the trimmed V and J ends, which lost 6 bases and 5 bases, there was a span of 7 bases. The CDR3 is made up of 11 amino acids. In germline, CDR1 is SNHLY, CDR2 FYNNEI. CDR3 sequence (DNA): TGTGCCAGCAGCTCCAGGACTGAAGCTTTCTTT. It translates to CASSSRTEAFF.

This chain connects TRBV6-5 to TRBJ2-7; 8 positions agree with TRBD2. The CDR3 length is 15 residues. The V and J ends lost 6 bases and 2 bases, in that order; junction bases with no gene match: 9. CDR1 is MNHEY, CDR2 SVGAGI, per germline. DNA for the CDR3: TGTGCCAGCAGAGCTTCGGGGGGGCCTACCTACGAGCAGTACTTC. It is translated as CASRASGGPTYEQYF.

The V call is TRBV11-2, the J call TRBJ1-3; no reliable D call. CDR3 length: 14 residues. Trimming stripped 3 bases from V and 3 bases from J, with 9 bases between. Germline V CDR1 and CDR2: SGHAT, FQNNGV. CDR3 nucleotide sequence: TGTGCCAGCAGCTTGGAAAACAGTGGAAACACCATATATTTT. This encodes CASSLENSGNTIYF.

The chain is built from TRBV2 and TRBJ1-2, with unresolved D. The germline V and J ends were trimmed by 4 bases and 4 bases, with 13 bases remaining between them. The germline CDR1 and CDR2 sequences are SNHLY and FYNNEI. This CDR3 region has 14 residues. CDR3 in amino acids: CASSARVGSYGYTF. The CDR3 nucleotides read TGTGCCAGCAGTGCCCGAGTCGGTAGCTATGGCTACACCTTC.

V and J are TRBV7-2 and TRBJ1-2, with TRBD1 matching 7 bases. The CDR3 has 15 residues. After removal of 7 bases from V and 8 bases from J, the junction contained 16 bases not matched to a gene. Germline values: CDR1 SGHTA, CDR2 FQGNSA. Here the CDR3 reads CASTGPGQRITGYTF. CDR3 coding DNA: TGTGCCAGCACTGGCCCGGGACAGCGAATTACAGGCTACACCTTC.

V gene TRBV15 combines with J gene TRBJ2-7; 8 positions agree with TRBD2. J lost 2 bases, V lost 0 bases, and 6 bases had no gene match. Germline V gives CDR1 LNHNV, CDR2 YYDKDF (reference sequence). CDR3 length equals 16 residues. The chain's CDR3 is CATSRDPGGGAYEQYF. The CDR3 nucleotides read TGTGCCACCAGCAGAGACCCGGGGGGGGGCGCCTACGAGCAGTACTTC.

This clone was recorded only once. The J gene is TRBJ2-1, the V gene TRBV7-6, with D hard to call. Germline V gene lookup returns CDR1 SGHVS and CDR2 FNYEAQ. CDR3 size: 12 residues. Deletions cut 5 bases from V and 8 bases from J, with 10 bases between. The CDR3 bases are TGTGCCAGCAGCCCAAGGAGCGATGAGCAGTTCTTC. Translated: CASSPRSDEQFF.

At least ten counts were recorded for this clone. The V gene is TRBV19, the J gene TRBJ2-1; the D gene is possibly TRBD2 (6 bases). Germline V lookup: CDR1 LNHDA, CDR2 SQIVND (reference sequence). Trimming cost V 4 bases and J 4 bases, with 14 bases left between them. The CDR3 covers 15 residues. CDR3 sequence: CASSSGEFEYNEQFF. The CDR3 nucleotides read TGTGCCAGTAGTAGCGGGGAATTTGAGTACAATGAGCAGTTCTTC.

The V gene is TRBV5-4, the J gene TRBJ2-3; possible D gene TRBD1, 6 bases. The germline V and J ends were trimmed by 1 base and 6 bases, with 12 bases remaining between them. The CDR3 runs 14 residues. From germline, CDR1 is SGHNT and CDR2 YYREEE (reference sequence). In nucleotides, the CDR3 is TGTGCCAGCAGCTTGAACCCAGGGGAGGATACGCAGTATTTT. Translated: CASSLNPGEDTQYF.

As regards this clone: Germline is not matched at one junction end, which may reflect a read error. The chain uses TRBV19 and TRBJ1-2; D call uncertain. Looked up from germline, CDR1 is LNHDA and CDR2 is SQIVND (reference sequence). The CDR3 is 13 residues long. The chain's CDR3 is CASRIGPSDGYTF. The CDR3 DNA follows: TGTGCCAGTAGAATAGGTCCCTCGGATGGCTACACCTTC.

The rearrangement links TRBV4-2 to TRBJ2-2; 9 bases are a match to TRBD1. Germline V gives CDR1 LGHNA, CDR2 YNFKEQ. The junction had 4 bases not matched to a gene; V was cut back by 5 bases and J by 3 bases. The CDR3 is 15 amino acids. As DNA, the CDR3 is TGTGCCAGCAGCGGTCGGACAGGGGACACCGGGGAGCTGTTTTTT. It specifies CASSGRTGDTGELFF.

This clone was picked up one time. The J gene is TRBJ2-7, the V gene TRBV27, with TRBD2 identical over 7 bases. CDR3 size: 15 residues. V shed 6 bases and J 2 bases; nucleotides not matched to a gene: 10. Germline V gene lookup returns CDR1 MNHEY and CDR2 SMNVEV (reference sequence). CDR3 DNA: TGTGCCAGCAGGCCGGAAACTAGCGACCCCTACGAGCAGTACTTC. This codes for CASRPETSDPYEQYF.

This rearrangement joins TRBV7-8 to TRBJ2-3, with TRBD2 matching over 7 bases. The CDR3 length is 14 residues. The trim removed 10 bases at V and 4 bases at J, leaving 11 bases unmatched. Germline V lookup: CDR1 SGHVS, CDR2 FQNEAQ. The CDR3 loop is CAIMGEGHADTQYF. Written as DNA, the CDR3 is TGTGCCATCATGGGGGAGGGCCACGCAGATACGCAGTATTTT.

This clone was observed a handful of times. This chain connects TRBV6-2 or TRBV6-3 to TRBJ1-5, with D hard to call. The CDR3 has 14 amino acids. Trimming took off 5 bases at V and 2 bases at J, with 10 bases between the two ends. The germline gives CDR1 MNHEY, CDR2 SVGEGT. The CDR3 is CASSATWGNQPQHF. The CDR3 coding sequence is TGTGCCAGCAGTGCGACTTGGGGCAATCAGCCCCAGCATTTT.

This clone has a single count. V is TRBV6-1 and J is TRBJ1-3; TRBD1 might be the D (5 bases). The germline V and J ends were trimmed by 3 bases and 4 bases, with 13 bases remaining between them. CDR3 size: 15 residues. Germline CDR1 reads MNHNS; CDR2 reads SASEGT. The CDR3: CASSDGGAWGNTIYF. The CDR3 DNA reads TGTGCCAGCAGTGACGGTGGGGCATGGGGAAACACCATATATTTT.

The rearrangement joins TRBV5-1 to TRBJ2-3; the match to TRBD2 covers 8 bases. The germline CDR1 and CDR2 sequences are SGHRS and YFSETQ. There are 15 residues in the CDR3. V lost 0 bases to trimming and J lost 6 bases; unmatched junction nucleotides: 6. The CDR3 sequence: CASSLASGSSDTQYF. CDR3 sequence (DNA): TGCGCCAGCAGCTTGGCCAGCGGGAGTTCGGATACGCAGTATTTT. Full variable domain (missing parts from reference TRBV5-1 and TRBJ2-3): KAGVTQTPRYLIKTRGQQVTLSCSPISGHRSVSWYQQTPGQGLQFLFEYFSETQRNKGNFPGRFSGRQFSNSRSEMNVSTLELGDSALYLCASSLASGSSDTQYFGPGTRLTVL.

In its sample, this clone was seen a few times. V usage is TRBV6-1 and J usage is TRBJ2-7, with 7 bases fitting TRBD1. Trimming at V came to 4 bases and at J to 0 bases, leaving 9 bases not matched to a gene. CDR3 length: 16 amino acids. In germline, CDR1 is MNHNS, CDR2 SASEGT. This chain's CDR3 is CASSAEVGTASYEQYF. The CDR3 region has the DNA TGTGCCAGCAGTGCAGAGGTCGGGACAGCCTCCTACGAGCAGTACTTC.

V usage is TRBV7-2 and J usage is TRBJ1-2; unclear D gene. V lost 7 bases, J lost 4 bases, and 7 bases lay in between. Germline CDR1 reads SGHTA; CDR2 reads FQGNSA. CDR3 length: 11 amino acids. CDR3 in DNA: TGTGCCAGCACAGACATCTATGGCTACACCTTC. Its protein product is CASTDIYGYTF. The whole variable domain, remainder taken from reference TRBV7-2 and TRBJ1-2, is GAGVSQSPSNKVTEKGKDVELRCDPISGHTALYWYRQSLGQGLEFLIYFQGNSAPDKSGLPSDRFSAERTGGSVSTLTIQRTQQEDSAVYLCASTDIYGYTFGSGTRLTVV.

Comment on this clone: One end of the junction is discordant with germline, which a read error may explain. The chain links TRBV27 to TRBJ2-1; 8 bases agree with TRBD2. The CDR3 covers 15 residues. Germline CDR1 and CDR2: MNHEY and SMNVEV (reference sequence). CDR3 sequence: CTSTIYPGGPDEQFF. CDR3 in DNA: TGTACCAGCACTATTTACCCGGGGGGGCCAGATGAGCAGTTCTTC.

This clone showed up just a few times. This chain links TRBV25-1 with TRBJ1-6; TRBD1 might be the D (6 bases). Germline V gene sequence: CDR1 MGHDK, CDR2 SYGVNS. V lost 8 bases to trimming and J lost 0 bases, with 11 bases between them. This CDR3 has 15 amino acids. CDR3 protein: CASGGQSSYNSPLHF. CDR3 sequence (DNA): TGTGCCAGCGGAGGACAGAGCTCCTATAATTCACCCCTCCACTTT.

The rearrangement links TRBV28 to TRBJ2-7, with 8 positions matching TRBD1. Looked up from germline, CDR1 is MDHEN and CDR2 is SYDVKM. The V and J ends lost 7 bases and 3 bases, in that order; junction bases with no gene match: 11. This CDR3 is built from 15 residues. CDR3 amino acids: CASNNPGQVFYEQYF. The CDR3 DNA is TGTGCCAGCAACAACCCGGGACAGGTCTTCTACGAGCAGTACTTC.

The J gene is TRBJ1-1, the V gene TRBV27; D gene ambiguous. CDR3 size: 13 residues. Trimming stripped 2 bases from V and 7 bases from J, with 11 bases between. Germline values: CDR1 MNHEY, CDR2 SMNVEV (reference sequence). CDR3 sequence reads: CASSLNSFGEAFF. In nucleotides, the CDR3 is TGTGCCAGCAGTTTAAACAGTTTCGGTGAAGCTTTCTTT.

J is TRBJ1-5 and V is TRBV30; D is possibly TRBD1 (6 bases). Germline CDR1 GTSNPN, CDR2 SVGIG (reference sequence). Trimming pared 7 bases from V and 6 bases from J, leaving 16 bases between. This CDR3 is built from 13 residues. CDR3 nucleotides: TGTGCCTCAAAGGGGGGGTTCGGTCAGCCCCAGCATTTT. Its translation: CASKGGFGQPQHF.

This clone came up a few times. This chain connects TRBV19 to TRBJ1-2; D gene unclear. Trimming left V 6 bases short and J 6 bases short, with 8 bases between. The CDR3 loop spans 11 amino acids. Germline V CDR1 and CDR2: LNHDA, SQIVND (reference sequence). The CDR3 loop reads CASRGADGYTF. CDR3 DNA sequence: TGTGCCAGTAGAGGCGCGGATGGCTACACCTTC.